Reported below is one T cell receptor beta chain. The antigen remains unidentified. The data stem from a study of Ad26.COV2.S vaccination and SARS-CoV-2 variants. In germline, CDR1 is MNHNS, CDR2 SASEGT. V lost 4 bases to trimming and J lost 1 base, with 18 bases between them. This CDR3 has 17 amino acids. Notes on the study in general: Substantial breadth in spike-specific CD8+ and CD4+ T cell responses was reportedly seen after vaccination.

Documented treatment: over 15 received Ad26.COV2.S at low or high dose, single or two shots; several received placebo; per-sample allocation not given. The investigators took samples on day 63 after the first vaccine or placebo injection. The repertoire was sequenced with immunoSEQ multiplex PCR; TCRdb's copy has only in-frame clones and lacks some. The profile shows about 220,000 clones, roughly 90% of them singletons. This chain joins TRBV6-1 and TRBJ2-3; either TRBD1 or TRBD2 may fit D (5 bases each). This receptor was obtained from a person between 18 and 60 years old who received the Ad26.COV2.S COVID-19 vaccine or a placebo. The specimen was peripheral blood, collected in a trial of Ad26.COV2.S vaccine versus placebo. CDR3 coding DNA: TGTGCCAGCAGTGTCCTTGGGACGGTTGGACGCACAGATACGCAGTATTTT. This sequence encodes CASSVLGTVGRTDTQYF.